These 19 T cell receptor beta chains were all obtained from the same sample, sequenced in a study of blood T cells in healthy people across ages. A J-beta primer mix and a sample-barcoded 5' primer were used in a second PCR of roughly 6 to 12 cycles. TCRdb redid the calling of the 5' RACE reads with MiXCR, one entry per CDR3 protein. The sample lists about 1.4 million distinct CDR3 sequences, approximately 59% seen once, with 5% to 7% in the top ten. The sample taken for sequencing was blood. These receptors were taken from a man aged 18 to 29 in good health.

This rearrangement joins TRBV2 to TRBJ2-7; possibly TRBD1 for D (5 bases). Germline CDR1 is SNHLY and CDR2 is FYNNEI. V lost 1 base and J 5 bases, leaving 15 bases between the germline ends. There are 15 residues in the CDR3. The CDR3 nucleotides are TGTGCCAGCAGTGAAGACCGCAGCAGGGTAGACGAGCAGTACTTC. It yields the protein CASSEDRSRVDEQYF. Supplemented by reference TRBV2 and TRBJ2-7, the full variable domain reads EPEVTQTPSHQVTQMGQEVILRCVPISNHLYFYWYRQILGQKVEFLVSFYNNEISEKSEIFDDQFSVERPDGSNFTLKIRSTKLEDSAMYFCASSEDRSRVDEQYFGPGTRLTVT.

The rearrangement uses TRBV9 and TRBJ2-1; TRBD2 matches 8 bases. The V segment lost 4 bases and the J segment 7 bases; nucleotides outside the gene matches: 19. This CDR3 has 18 residues. Germline assignment: CDR1 SGDLS and CDR2 YYNGEE. The CDR3 loop is CASSPPPTSAIVGNEQFF. The CDR3 DNA sequence: TGTGCCAGCAGCCCCCCTCCGACTAGCGCCATCGTAGGGAATGAGCAGTTCTTC.

The V and J genes are TRBV6-2 or TRBV6-3 and TRBJ2-3; D is uncertain. Germline V gene lookup returns CDR1 MNHEY and CDR2 SVGEGT. The CDR3 is 17 amino acids. With 1 base removed from V and 2 bases from J, the gap between germline ends came to 16 bases. Here the CDR3 DNA reads TGTGCCAGCAGTTACTTCGATTTCCCTAAAGACACAGATACGCAGTATTTT. This sequence encodes CASSYFDFPKDTDTQYF.

This rearrangement joins TRBV7-9 to TRBJ2-1, with D perhaps matching TRBD1 (5 bases). In germline, CDR1 is SEHNR, CDR2 FQNEAQ (reference sequence). CDR3 length equals 15 residues. V lost 5 bases to trimming and J lost 3 bases, with 14 bases between them. CDR3 amino acids: CASSPKQDLYNEQFF. CDR3 DNA: TGTGCCAGCAGCCCAAAACAGGACCTCTACAATGAGCAGTTCTTC.

The V gene is TRBV7-2, the J gene TRBJ2-7; D gene ambiguous. Germline V CDR1 and CDR2: SGHTA, FQGNSA. This CDR3 is 13 amino acids long. V lost 5 bases and J 2 bases, leaving 10 bases between the germline ends. The CDR3 DNA reads as TGTGCCAGCAGCCACGTGCGCGCCTACGAGCAGTACTTC. This codes for CASSHVRAYEQYF.

Note on this clonotype: Given the absence of the conserved phenylalanine or tryptophan at the CDR3 end, a read error is likely. The chain employs TRBV7-9 and TRBJ2-7; D is ambiguous. V was trimmed by 5 bases and J by 2 bases, leaving 7 bases between them. The CDR3 covers 12 residues. The germline V gene has CDR1 SEHNR and CDR2 FQNEAQ (reference sequence). The CDR3 reads CASSTDAYEQYL. For the CDR3, the DNA is TGTGCCAGCAGCACGGACGCCTACGAGCAGTACCTC.

This clonotype appeared a few times. The rearrangement links TRBV6-5 to TRBJ1-2; D gene unclear. The CDR3 has 14 residues. The germline V gene encodes CDR1 MNHEY and CDR2 SVGAGI. Trimming took off 5 bases at V and 4 bases at J, with 14 bases between the two ends. CDR3 coding DNA: TGTGCCAGCAGTACCCTATCAGGCCGCTATGGCTACACCTTC. It encodes CASSTLSGRYGYTF.

The V gene is TRBV4-1, the J gene TRBJ2-5; 7 nucleotides match TRBD2. Trimming cost V 3 bases and J 4 bases; bases outside gene matches: 8. The CDR3 spans 15 residues. Germline V lookup: CDR1 MGHRA, CDR2 YSYEKL. The CDR3 spells CASSHPRTGGETQYF. CDR3 DNA: TGCGCCAGCAGCCACCCACGTACGGGAGGAGAGACCCAGTACTTC.

V gene TRBV20-1 combines with J gene TRBJ1-2; tentative D call: TRBD1 (5 bases). Germline CDR1 DFQATT, CDR2 SNEGSKA (reference sequence). The CDR3 extends over 15 amino acids. Trimming stripped 3 bases from V and 7 bases from J, with 21 bases between. The CDR3 region is CSASVWGREGSGYTF. The CDR3 nucleotides read TGCAGTGCTAGTGTTTGGGGCAGGGAGGGTAGTGGCTACACCTTC.

With respect to this clonotype: It may be a read error: a sequence one base away is much more abundant. The J gene is TRBJ2-7, the V gene TRBV12-3 or TRBV12-4, with 9 bases fitting TRBD2. This CDR3 has 12 amino acids. DNA for the CDR3: TGTGCCAGCATGGGACTAGCTTACGACCAGTACTTC. Encoded protein: CASMGLAYDQYF.

This chain links TRBV19 with TRBJ1-5, with D unresolved. This CDR3 has 12 amino acids. Looked up from germline, CDR1 is LNHDA and CDR2 is SQIVND (reference sequence). Trimming shortened V by 3 bases and J by 0 bases, and 0 bases separated the two germline ends. CDR3 DNA sequence: TGTGCCAGTAGTATTAGCAATCAGCCCCAGCATTTT. Its protein product is CASSISNQPQHF.

V is TRBV14 and J is TRBJ2-5; 10 bases are shared with TRBD2. The germline V gene has CDR1 SGHDN and CDR2 FVKESK. This CDR3 comprises 15 residues. V dropped 0 bases and J dropped 8; count of bases not matched to a gene: 6. Here the CDR3 DNA reads TGTGCCAGCAGCCAAGACTTACTAGCGGGGTACACCCAGTACTTC. The encoded protein is CASSQDLLAGYTQYF.

The chain carries TRBV27 and TRBJ2-2, with D perhaps TRBD2 (6 bases). CDR3 length: 16 residues. Trimming left V 6 bases short and J 1 base short, with 15 bases between. Germline V gene sequence: CDR1 MNHEY, CDR2 SMNVEV (reference sequence). The CDR3, as DNA: TGTGCCAGCAGCCCCGGGGACTCCCGGAACACCGGGGAGCTGTTTTTT. Encoded protein: CASSPGDSRNTGELFF.

The chain links TRBV7-2 to TRBJ2-1, with TRBD2 identical over 14 bases. Germline V gene sequence: CDR1 SGHTA, CDR2 FQGNSA. This CDR3 is 17 amino acids long. V lost 4 bases to trimming and J lost 4 bases; unmatched junction nucleotides: 6. CDR3 coding DNA: TGTGCCAGCAGCTCAGGGACTAGCGGGGGATATTACAATGAGCAGTTCTTC. This sequence encodes CASSSGTSGGYYNEQFF.

This rearrangement joins TRBV20-1 to TRBJ2-4, with TRBD2 matching 7 bases. This CDR3 has 17 amino acids. V lost 3 bases, J lost 11 bases, and 22 bases stayed unmatched. Germline values: CDR1 DFQATT, CDR2 SNEGSKA (reference sequence). The CDR3 coding sequence is TGCAGTGCTAGGGATCAAAGGGCGGGAGCGAGCTTTAGGGTTCAGTACTTC. Residues: CSARDQRAGASFRVQYF.

The chain employs TRBV9 and TRBJ2-3; D call uncertain. The V gene lost 0 bases and the J gene lost 2 bases, with 10 bases spanning the gap. CDR1 and CDR2 (germline): SGDLS, YYNGEE. The CDR3 sequence is 15 residues long. Written as DNA, the CDR3 is TGTGCCAGCAGCGTAGCGAGCCTCCACACAGATACGCAGTATTTT. It yields the protein CASSVASLHTDTQYF.

V usage is TRBV6-2 or TRBV6-3 and J usage is TRBJ2-5, with TRBD2 matching over 9 bases. The CDR3 has 15 residues. Germline loops: CDR1 MNHEY, CDR2 SVGEGT. V was clipped by 0 bases and J by 5 bases; unmatched bases: 4. This CDR3 is CASSYSAGGLETQYF. The CDR3 DNA is TGTGCCAGCAGTTACTCGGCGGGGGGGCTGGAGACCCAGTACTTC.

The rearrangement joins TRBV7-2 to TRBJ1-4; no reliable D call. Germline V gene lookup returns CDR1 SGHTA and CDR2 FQGNSA. V gave up 1 base and J gave up 4 bases, with 10 bases separating them. There are 15 residues in the CDR3. The CDR3 region has the DNA TGTGCCAGCAGCTTAGACTGGGCTATTAATGAAAAACTGTTTTTT. Encoded protein: CASSLDWAINEKLFF.

This chain joins TRBV4-1 and TRBJ2-1, with D tentatively TRBD2 (5 bases). With 2 bases removed from V and 4 bases from J, the gap between germline ends came to 18 bases. The CDR3 runs to 17 residues. Germline V gene sequence: CDR1 MGHRA, CDR2 YSYEKL. This CDR3 reads CASSQFNPGSRYNEQFF. DNA for the CDR3: TGCGCCAGCAGCCAATTCAACCCGGGATCTCGGTACAATGAGCAGTTCTTC.